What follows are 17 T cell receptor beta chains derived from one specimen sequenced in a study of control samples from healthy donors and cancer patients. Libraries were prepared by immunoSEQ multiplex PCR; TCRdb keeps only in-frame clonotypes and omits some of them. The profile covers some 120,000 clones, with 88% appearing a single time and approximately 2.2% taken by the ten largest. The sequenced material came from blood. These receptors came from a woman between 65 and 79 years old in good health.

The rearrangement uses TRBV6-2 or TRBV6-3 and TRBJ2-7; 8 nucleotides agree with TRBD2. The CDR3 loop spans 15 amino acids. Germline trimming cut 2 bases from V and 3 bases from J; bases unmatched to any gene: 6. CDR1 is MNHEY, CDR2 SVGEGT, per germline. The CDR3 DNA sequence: TGTGCCAGCAGTTACATTAGCGGGGTAAACTACGAGCAGTACTTC. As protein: CASSYISGVNYEQYF.

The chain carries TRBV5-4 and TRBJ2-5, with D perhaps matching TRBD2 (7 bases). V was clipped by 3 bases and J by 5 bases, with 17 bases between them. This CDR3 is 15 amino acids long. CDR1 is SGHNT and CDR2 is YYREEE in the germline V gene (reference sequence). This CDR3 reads CASSWRGGPGETQYF. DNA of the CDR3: TGTGCCAGCAGCTGGAGGGGGGGGCCGGGGGAGACCCAGTACTTC.

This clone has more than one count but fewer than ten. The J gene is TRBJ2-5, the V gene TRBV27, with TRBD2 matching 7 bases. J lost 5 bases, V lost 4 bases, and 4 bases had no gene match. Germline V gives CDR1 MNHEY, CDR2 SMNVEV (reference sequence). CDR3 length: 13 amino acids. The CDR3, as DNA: TGTGCCAGCAGTTGGGGCGGGGGTGAGACCCAGTACTTC. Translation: CASSWGGGETQYF.

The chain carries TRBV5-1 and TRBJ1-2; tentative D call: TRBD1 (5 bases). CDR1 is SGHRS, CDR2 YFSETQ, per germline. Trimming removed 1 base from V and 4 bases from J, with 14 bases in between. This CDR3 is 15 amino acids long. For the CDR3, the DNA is TGCGCCAGCAGCTTGAGTCCGAGGGGAGGCTATGGCTACACCTTC. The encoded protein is CASSLSPRGGYGYTF.

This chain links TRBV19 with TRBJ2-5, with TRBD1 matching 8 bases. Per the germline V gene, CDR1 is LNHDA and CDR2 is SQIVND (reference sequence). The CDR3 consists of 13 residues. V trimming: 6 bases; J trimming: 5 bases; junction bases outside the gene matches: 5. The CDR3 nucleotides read TGTGCCAGTAGCTGGACAGGGTGGGAGACCCAGTACTTC. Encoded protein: CASSWTGWETQYF.

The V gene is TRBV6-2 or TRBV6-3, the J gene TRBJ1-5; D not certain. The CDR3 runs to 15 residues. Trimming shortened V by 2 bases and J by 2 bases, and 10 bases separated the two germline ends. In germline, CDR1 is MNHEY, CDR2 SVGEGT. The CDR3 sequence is CASSYGRWGNQPQHF. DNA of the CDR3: TGTGCCAGCAGTTACGGCAGGTGGGGCAATCAGCCCCAGCATTTT.

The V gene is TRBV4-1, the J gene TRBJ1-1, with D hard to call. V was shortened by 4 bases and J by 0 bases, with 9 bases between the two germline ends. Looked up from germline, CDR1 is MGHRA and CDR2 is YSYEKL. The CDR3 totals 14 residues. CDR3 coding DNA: TGCGCCAGCAGCCTAGGACTAGTGAACACTGAAGCTTTCTTT. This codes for CASSLGLVNTEAFF.

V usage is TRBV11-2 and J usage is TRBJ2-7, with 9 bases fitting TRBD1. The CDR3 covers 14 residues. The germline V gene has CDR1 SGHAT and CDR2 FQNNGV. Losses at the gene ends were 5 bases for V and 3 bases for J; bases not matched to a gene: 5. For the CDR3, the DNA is TGTGCCAGCAGCCAGGACAGGGGCGGCTACGAGCAGTACTTC. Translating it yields CASSQDRGGYEQYF.

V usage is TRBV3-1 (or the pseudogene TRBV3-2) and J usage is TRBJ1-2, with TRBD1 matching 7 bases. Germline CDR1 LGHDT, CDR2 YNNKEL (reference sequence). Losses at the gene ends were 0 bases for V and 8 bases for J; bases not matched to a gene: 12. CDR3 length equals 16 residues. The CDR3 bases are TGTGCCAGCAGCCAAGATTCAGGGGGTATTAACAGAGGCTACACCTTC. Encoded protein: CASSQDSGGINRGYTF.

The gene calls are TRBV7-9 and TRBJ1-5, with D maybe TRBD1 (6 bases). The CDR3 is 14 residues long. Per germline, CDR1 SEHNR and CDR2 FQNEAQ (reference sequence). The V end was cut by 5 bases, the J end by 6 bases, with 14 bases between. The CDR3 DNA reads TGTGCCAGCAGCCCACAGGGATCGGGTCAGCCCCAGCATTTT. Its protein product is CASSPQGSGQPQHF.

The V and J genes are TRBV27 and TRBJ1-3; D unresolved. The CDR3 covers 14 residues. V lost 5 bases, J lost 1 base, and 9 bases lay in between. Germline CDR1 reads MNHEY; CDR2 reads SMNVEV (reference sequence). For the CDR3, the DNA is TGTGCCAGCAGTCCCCCAGCATCTGGAAACACCATATATTTT. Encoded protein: CASSPPASGNTIYF.

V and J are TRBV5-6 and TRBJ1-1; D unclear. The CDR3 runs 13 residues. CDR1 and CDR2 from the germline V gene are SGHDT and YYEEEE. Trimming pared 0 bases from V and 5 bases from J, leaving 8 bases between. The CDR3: CASSLELGTEAFF. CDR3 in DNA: TGTGCCAGCAGCTTGGAGTTGGGGACTGAAGCTTTCTTT.

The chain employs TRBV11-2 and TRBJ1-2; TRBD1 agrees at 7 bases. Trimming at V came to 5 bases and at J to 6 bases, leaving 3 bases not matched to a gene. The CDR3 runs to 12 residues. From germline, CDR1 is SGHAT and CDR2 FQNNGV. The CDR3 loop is CASSPTGDGYTF. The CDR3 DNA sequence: TGTGCCAGCAGCCCTACAGGGGATGGCTACACCTTC.

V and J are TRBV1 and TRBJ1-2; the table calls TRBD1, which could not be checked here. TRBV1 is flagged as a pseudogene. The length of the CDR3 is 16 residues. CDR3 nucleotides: TGCACCAGCAGCCAAGAAGGACAGGGGTTTGGCTATGGCTACACCTTC. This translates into CTSSQEGQGFGYGYTF.

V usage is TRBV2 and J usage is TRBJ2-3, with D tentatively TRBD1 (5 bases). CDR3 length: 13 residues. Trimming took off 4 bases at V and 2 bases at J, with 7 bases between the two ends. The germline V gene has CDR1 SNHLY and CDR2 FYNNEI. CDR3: CASSGQLTDTQYF. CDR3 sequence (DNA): TGTGCCAGCAGTGGACAGCTCACAGATACGCAGTATTTT.

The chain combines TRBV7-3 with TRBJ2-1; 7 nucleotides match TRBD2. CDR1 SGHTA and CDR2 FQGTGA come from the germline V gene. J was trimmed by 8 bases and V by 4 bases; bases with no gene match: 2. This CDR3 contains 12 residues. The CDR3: CASSYAGDEQFF. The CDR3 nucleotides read TGTGCCAGCAGCTACGCGGGAGATGAGCAGTTCTTC. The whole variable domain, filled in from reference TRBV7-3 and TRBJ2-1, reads GAGVSQTPSNKVTEKGKYVELRCDPISGHTALYWYRQSLGQGPEFLIYFQGTGAADDSGLPNDRFFAVRPEGSVSTLKIQRTERGDSAVYLCASSYAGDEQFFGPGTRLTVL.

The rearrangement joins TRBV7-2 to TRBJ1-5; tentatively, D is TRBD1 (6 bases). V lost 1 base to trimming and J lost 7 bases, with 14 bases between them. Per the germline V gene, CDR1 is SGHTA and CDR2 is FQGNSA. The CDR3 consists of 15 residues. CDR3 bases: TGTGCCAGCAGCTTAGTAGCCACAGGGTTGCAGCCCCAGCATTTT. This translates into CASSLVATGLQPQHF.